The rows below give T cell receptor beta chains drawn from one sample of a study of OX40 agonist ivuxolimab in advanced cancers. Libraries were prepared by immunoSEQ multiplex PCR; TCRdb keeps only in-frame clonotypes and omits some of them. The sample has tens of thousands of clones; 90% are singletons. The sample in question was CD4+ or CD8+ T cells sorted from blood, obtained in a trial of the OX40 agonist ivuxolimab. The receptors stem from an adult with an advanced solid tumor such as melanoma, head and neck, liver or kidney cancer. Each CDR3 is given with its conserved first and last residue. The order of the fields is CDR3 DNA, CDR3 protein, V gene, D gene, J gene, clone size. The D gene is left open where the match is weak. Part of the rows lack a size; the others show once, few, many or a class for expanded clones.

TGTGCCAGCGGCGTTTTATCAGGGTCCCTCACAGATACGCAGTATTTT CASGVLSGSLTDTQYF TRBV9 - TRBJ2-3 -
TGTGCCAGCAGGCGGGACAGGAACACCGGGGAGCTGTTTTTT CASRRDRNTGELFF TRBV7-2 - TRBJ2-2 -
TGTGCCAGCAAAGGGACGATTAACACCGGGGAGCTGTTTTTT CASKGTINTGELFF TRBV2 - TRBJ2-2 -
TGTGCCAGCAGTGAATACCCTATCGGGAGCGGGAGCTACAATGAGCAGTTCTTC CASSEYPIGSGSYNEQFF TRBV6-1 TRBD2 TRBJ2-1 -
TGCGCCAGCAAGGTAGCCGCCCTTACCTACAATGAGCAGTTCTTC CASKVAALTYNEQFF TRBV5-1 - TRBJ2-1 once
TGTGCCAGCAGCTTAGGGGCTAGCGGGGGCAATGAGCAGTTCTTC CASSLGASGGNEQFF TRBV7-6 TRBD2 TRBJ2-1 -
TGTGCCAGCAGTTTGGGGGGCGGGGCCAACGTCCTGACTTTC CASSLGGGANVLTF TRBV27 - TRBJ2-6 -
TGTGCCAGCAGTACCGGGAGCTCCACAGATACGCAGTATTTT CASSTGSSTDTQYF TRBV27 - TRBJ2-3 -
TGTGCCACCAGCCGGTCAGGGGACGAGCAGTACTTC CATSRSGDEQYF TRBV15 - TRBJ2-7 -
TGTGCCAGTAGCTCGACCCAGGGCAATCAGCCCCAGCATTTT CASSSTQGNQPQHF TRBV19 - TRBJ1-5 -
TGTGCCAGCAGCCCGATCGGGGCCGCCACCGGGGAGCTGTTTTTT CASSPIGAATGELFF TRBV14 - TRBJ2-2 -
TGTGCCAGCAGGTCCGACAGCCCCGTAAGGGATACGCAGTATTTT CASRSDSPVRDTQYF TRBV28 - TRBJ2-3 -
TGTGCCAGCAGTGATGGTTTCAGGGGCAACATTCAGTACTTC CASSDGFRGNIQYF TRBV6-1 - TRBJ2-4 -
TGCAGCGTCGGGGACAGTCGGAGCTATGGCTACACCTTC CSVGDSRSYGYTF TRBV29-1 TRBD1 TRBJ1-2 once
TGTGCCAGCAGCCCGGGGACTAGCGGGACCTACAATGAGCAGTTCTTC CASSPGTSGTYNEQFF TRBV5-4 TRBD2 TRBJ2-1 -
TGTGCCAGTAGTATTGGTGGCGGCTCCGGGGAGCTGTTTTTT CASSIGGGSGELFF TRBV19 - TRBJ2-2 -
TGTGCAAGTCGCAGACTAAGCTCCTACAATGAGCAGTTCTTC CASRRLSSYNEQFF TRBV12-2 - TRBJ2-1 -
TGTGCCAGCAGCTTGGAAGGAGGAAACACCATATATTTT CASSLEGGNTIYF TRBV7-2 - TRBJ1-3 -
TGTGCCAGCAGTTTATCGGGACGCTATAGCAATCAGCCCCAGCATTTT CASSLSGRYSNQPQHF TRBV28 - TRBJ1-5 -
TGTGCCAGCAGCCCCCAGGACAGGGGGTTTATGTACGAGCAGTACTTC CASSPQDRGFMYEQYF TRBV9 TRBD1 TRBJ2-7 -
TGTGCCAGCAGCTTGTCCGGGGGGAGTCGAGAGACCCAGTACTTC CASSLSGGSRETQYF TRBV5-4 TRBD2 TRBJ2-5 -
TGTGCCAGCAGCTTTGGGACTAGCGGGAGAGGGGCCTACAATGAGCAGTTCTTC CASSFGTSGRGAYNEQFF TRBV5-4 TRBD2 TRBJ2-1 -
TGTGCCAGCAGCCCAGGGAGCGGGAGGGCCGAAGATACGCAGTATTTT CASSPGSGRAEDTQYF TRBV4-2 TRBD2 TRBJ2-3 -
TGTGCTAGCAGCTTAGCGGAGAACAATGAGCAGTTCTTC CASSLAENNEQFF TRBV7-7 - TRBJ2-1 -
TGTGCCAGCAGGAAAGACAGACTTGGCGCCTACGAGCAGTACTTC CASRKDRLGAYEQYF TRBV5-4 - TRBJ2-7 -
TGTGCCAGTAGTATGGGTCCGAACACCGGGGAGCTGTTTTTT CASSMGPNTGELFF TRBV19 - TRBJ2-2 -
TGTGCCAGTAGTATAGAAGGGGGAGACACAGATACGCAGTATTTT CASSIEGGDTDTQYF TRBV19 - TRBJ2-3 once
TGTGCCAGCAGTTTGGAAGGCGAGCAGTTCTTC CASSLEGEQFF TRBV28 - TRBJ2-1 -
TGTGCCAGCAGTTTAGGACTGAACACCGGGGAGCTGTTTTTT CASSLGLNTGELFF TRBV27 - TRBJ2-2 -
TGCGCCAGCAGCACCGGACAGGTACGGACTAGCGGCTACGAGCAGTACTTC CASSTGQVRTSGYEQYF TRBV5-1 TRBD2 TRBJ2-7 -
TGTGCCAGCAGCCGTGGAGTGTCCAACGATCAGCCCCAGCATTTT CASSRGVSNDQPQHF TRBV5-6 - TRBJ1-5 -
TGTGCCAGCAGCTTAGTTCCAGGGGAGACCCAGTACTTC CASSLVPGETQYF TRBV11-3 - TRBJ2-5 -
TGCAGCGTGGCCGGGACTAGCGGGTCTGATGAGCAGTTCTTC CSVAGTSGSDEQFF TRBV29-1 TRBD2 TRBJ2-1 -
TGTGCCAGCAGCCCCAAGACGAACACCGGGGAGCTGTTTTTT CASSPKTNTGELFF TRBV11-3 - TRBJ2-2 -
TGTGCCAGCACCTCGAGGGCCTACGAGCAGTACTTC CASTSRAYEQYF TRBV28 - TRBJ2-7 -
TGTGCCAGCAGCCCTAACGCGGGCGGGCTGTTTTTT CASSPNAGGLFF TRBV9 - TRBJ2-2 -
TGTGCCAGCAGCTCCCTGGGACTTGGGAGCGGAGATACGCAGTATTTT CASSSLGLGSGDTQYF TRBV5-6 - TRBJ2-3 -
TGTGCCAGCAGCTTAGGACGGGGACAGCCCCAGCATTTT CASSLGRGQPQHF TRBV13 - TRBJ1-5 -
TGTGCCAGCAGCTCCGCCGGGACGCAGCAGTTCTTC CASSSAGTQQFF TRBV7-3 - TRBJ2-1 once
TGTGCCACTGAACCGGGGGCTGCGGGGGCGAATGAGCAGTTCTTC CATEPGAAGANEQFF TRBV27 - TRBJ2-1 -
TGTGCCTCGAAGGCAACTAATGAAAAACTGTTTTTT CASKATNEKLFF TRBV2 - TRBJ1-4 -
TGTGCCAGTAGTAATTTCGTTGCGGGAGGGCCATGGGATACGCAGTATTTT CASSNFVAGGPWDTQYF TRBV19 TRBD2 TRBJ2-3 -
TGTGCCAGCAGTCTAGAGGTAAACTACGAGCAGTACTTC CASSLEVNYEQYF TRBV11-3 - TRBJ2-7 -
TGTGCCAGCACCTGGCACCTACTTTACGAGCAGTACTTC CASTWHLLYEQYF TRBV27 - TRBJ2-7 -
TGTGCCAGCACTACCGCCAGCGGGGGCGACGAGCAGTACTTC CASTTASGGDEQYF TRBV28 TRBD2 TRBJ2-7 once
TGTGCCGGGGCTCGGGGAGAACCTGAGACCCAGTACTTC CAGARGEPETQYF TRBV6-6 - TRBJ2-5 -
TGTGCCAGTTCCGGGACAGGGAGGACAGATACGCAGTATTTT CASSGTGRTDTQYF TRBV19 TRBD1 TRBJ2-3 -
TGTGCCAGCAGCCCCCCAGGGTTGGGCATCACCGGGGAGCTGTTTTTT CASSPPGLGITGELFF TRBV7-9 - TRBJ2-2 -
TGTGCCAGCAGTATAAACTACGAGCAGTACTTC CASSINYEQYF TRBV28 - TRBJ2-7 -
TGCGCCAGCAGCTTGGAACAGGGTAGGACTGAAGCTTTCTTT CASSLEQGRTEAFF TRBV5-1 - TRBJ1-1 -
TGTGCCAGCAGTTACTTAGCAGGGGGCTACAATTCACCCCTCCACTTT CASSYLAGGYNSPLHF TRBV6-5 TRBD1 TRBJ1-6 -
TGTGCCAGCAGCTTAGACCTTTCGCGCACAGATACGCAGTATTTT CASSLDLSRTDTQYF TRBV7-9 - TRBJ2-3 once
TGTGCCAGCAGCCCGTGGACAGGGGGCTTTGGCTACACCTTC CASSPWTGGFGYTF TRBV7-9 TRBD1 TRBJ1-2 -
TGTGCCAGCACCACGCGCGGCCAAGGCTACGAGCAGTACTTC CASTTRGQGYEQYF TRBV7-2 - TRBJ2-7 -
TGTGCCAGCACCACCCAAACGAGAGGCTATGGCTACACCTTC CASTTQTRGYGYTF TRBV19 - TRBJ1-2 -
TGTGCCAGCAGCTTATTGCCCGGGACTAGCGCATACGAGCAGTACTTC CASSLLPGTSAYEQYF TRBV7-8 TRBD2 TRBJ2-7 -
TGTGCCAGCAGCAACCAGGGAGGGGGCACCGGGGAGCTGTTTTTT CASSNQGGGTGELFF TRBV28 - TRBJ2-2 -
TGTGCCTGGCGGGGCGGGGGGAGGTACAATGAGCAGTTCTTC CAWRGGGRYNEQFF TRBV30 TRBD2 TRBJ2-1 -
TGTGCCAGCCCACATTCCGGAAGGGGACAGGGGAGTCACGAGCAGTACTTC CASPHSGRGQGSHEQYF TRBV21-1 - TRBJ2-7 -
TGCAGCGTAGGGGGGACCCCCTACGAGCAGTACTTC CSVGGTPYEQYF TRBV29-1 - TRBJ2-7 -